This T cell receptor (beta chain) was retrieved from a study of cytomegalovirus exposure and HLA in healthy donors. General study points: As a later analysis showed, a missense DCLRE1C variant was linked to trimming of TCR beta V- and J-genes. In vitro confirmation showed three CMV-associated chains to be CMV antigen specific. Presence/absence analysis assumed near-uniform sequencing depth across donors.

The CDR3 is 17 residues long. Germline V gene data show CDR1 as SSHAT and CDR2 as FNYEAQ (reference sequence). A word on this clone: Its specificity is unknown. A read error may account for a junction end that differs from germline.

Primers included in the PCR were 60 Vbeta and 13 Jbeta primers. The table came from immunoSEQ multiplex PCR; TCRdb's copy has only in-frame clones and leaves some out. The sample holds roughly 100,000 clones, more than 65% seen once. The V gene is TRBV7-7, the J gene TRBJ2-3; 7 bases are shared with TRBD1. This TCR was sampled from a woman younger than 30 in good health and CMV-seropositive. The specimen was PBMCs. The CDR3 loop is CASSPRPGQLSTDTQYF. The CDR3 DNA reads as TGTGCTAGCAGCCCCAGGCCGGGACAGTTAAGCACAGATACGCAGTATTTT.